A selection of T cell receptor beta chains follows, all from one sample in a study of T cell responses to AZD1222 COVID-19 vaccine. Generated by immunoSEQ multiplex PCR, the TCRdb table keeps only in-frame clones and is missing some. Counted here are approximately 140,000 clones, about nine tenths occurring once; the ten biggest clones make up 4.5% to 6%. The sample was peripheral blood, taken on day 0 of AZD1222 vaccination. These receptors came from an adult in good health. CDR3s include the opening cysteine and the closing phenylalanine or tryptophan. The order of the fields is CDR3 length, clone size, D gene, V gene, J gene, CDR3 DNA, CDR3 protein. D genes are given only for firm matches. Clone sizes are given selectively: once, few, many, or a class where the clone is expanded.

>12|-|TRBD1|TRBV28|TRBJ1-2
TGTGCCACGGGACAGGGGTTCAGCGGCTACACCTTC
CATGQGFSGYTF
>13|once|TRBD1|TRBV13|TRBJ1-1
TGTGCCAGCAGCCTCCAGGGGGCCACTGAAGCTTTCTTT
CASSLQGATEAFF
>18|-|TRBD1|TRBV19|TRBJ1-6
TGTGCCAGTAGTACCATATCTCCCTTTCGGACAGGGGGGTCACCCCTCCACTTT
CASSTISPFRTGGSPLHF
>13|-|TRBD2|TRBV7-2|TRBJ2-1
TGTGCCAGCAGTCCACCCTTTGGCGGGGGGCAGTTCTTC
CASSPPFGGGQFF
>17|-|-|TRBV27|TRBJ2-3
TGTGCCAGCACCATCAGGGGGACTAGGGTTCCCTGGGATACGCAGTATTTT
CASTIRGTRVPWDTQYF
>13|-|TRBD1|TRBV6-1|TRBJ1-1
TGTGCCAGCAGTGACCGACAGGGGACTGAAGCTTTCTTT
CASSDRQGTEAFF
>14|-|-|TRBV6-4|TRBJ2-2
TGTGCCAGCAGTGAGGGTCTCGGCCCCGGGGAGCTGTTTTTT
CASSEGLGPGELFF
>13|-|-|TRBV19|TRBJ1-1
TGTGCCAGTGGGGAGGTTGGTGGCACTGAAGCTTTCTTT
CASGEVGGTEAFF
>14|-|-|TRBV7-2|TRBJ2-5
TGTGCCAGCAGCCGCGGGACAAAACAAGAGACCCAGTACTTC
CASSRGTKQETQYF
>18|-|TRBD1|TRBV6-4|TRBJ2-7
TGTGCCAGCAGGGACCCGACAGGGAGAGAAATACAATCCTACGAGCAGTACTTC
CASRDPTGREIQSYEQYF
>17|-|TRBD1|TRBV7-9|TRBJ2-2
TGTGCCAGCAGCTTAGGGTGGGGACAGGGAAACACCGGGGAGCTGTTTTTT
CASSLGWGQGNTGELFF
>13|-|TRBD1|TRBV7-2|TRBJ1-1
TGTGCCAGCAGCCGCGGACAGGGAGCTGAAGCTTTCTTT
CASSRGQGAEAFF
>13|-|-|TRBV6-6|TRBJ1-4
TGTGCCAGCAGACGGGACGCTAATGAAAAACTGTTTTTT
CASRRDANEKLFF
>16|-|-|TRBV4-1|TRBJ1-1
TGCGCCAGCAGCCCTCTCCGACACGGGGGAGGGGCTGAAGCTTTCTTT
CASSPLRHGGGAEAFF
>17|-|-|TRBV28|TRBJ1-6
TGTGCCAGCAGTTTATGGAGTGCAGGGCTCGATAATTCACCCCTCCACTTT
CASSLWSAGLDNSPLHF
>15|-|-|TRBV11-2|TRBJ1-1
TGTGCCAGCAGCCCTCGTGGAGGGTTGGGCACTGAAGCTTTCTTT
CASSPRGGLGTEAFF
>13|-|-|TRBV9|TRBJ1-2
TGTGCCAGCAGCGTAGACGGGGTCTGGGGCTACACCTTC
CASSVDGVWGYTF
>15|-|-|TRBV5-1|TRBJ2-1
TGCGCCAGCAGCTTGGTGGTGAGTCTTTACAATGAGCAGTTCTTC
CASSLVVSLYNEQFF
>14|-|-|TRBV7-9|TRBJ2-7
TGTGCCAGCAGCCCCGGGGTTCTCTCCTACGAGCAGTACTTC
CASSPGVLSYEQYF
>15|-|-|TRBV10-3|TRBJ1-3
TGTGCCATCAGAGAGGAGCTCATCTCTGGAAACACCATATATTTT
CAIREELISGNTIYF
>13|-|TRBD1|TRBV7-9|TRBJ1-1
TGTGCCAGCAGCTTACAGGGGGCCTCTGAAGCTTTCTTT
CASSLQGASEAFF
>15|many|TRBD1|TRBV7-9|TRBJ1-2
TGTGCCAGCAGCTCACAGGGGGCGACGGACTATGGCTACACCTTC
CASSSQGATDYGYTF
>15|-|-|TRBV10-3|TRBJ1-2
TGTGCCATCAGTGAGTTGGGCAGACCCAACTATGGCTACACCTTC
CAISELGRPNYGYTF
>13|-|-|TRBV5-1|TRBJ2-1
TGCGCCAGCAGCTTGTTAGGGTCGGATGAGCAGTTCTTC
CASSLLGSDEQFF
>14|-|-|TRBV28|TRBJ1-4
TGTGCCAGCAGTGAACAGGGAAGAGGAGAAAAACTGTTTTTT
CASSEQGRGEKLFF
>14|-|TRBD2|TRBV6-4|TRBJ2-1
TGTGCCAGCAGTGGTGGTAGCGGGTATAATGAGCAGTTCTTC
CASSGGSGYNEQFF
>14|-|-|TRBV6-5|TRBJ1-5
TGTGCCACCGGGGGGGCAGGGGGCAATCAGCCCCAGCATTTT
CATGGAGGNQPQHF